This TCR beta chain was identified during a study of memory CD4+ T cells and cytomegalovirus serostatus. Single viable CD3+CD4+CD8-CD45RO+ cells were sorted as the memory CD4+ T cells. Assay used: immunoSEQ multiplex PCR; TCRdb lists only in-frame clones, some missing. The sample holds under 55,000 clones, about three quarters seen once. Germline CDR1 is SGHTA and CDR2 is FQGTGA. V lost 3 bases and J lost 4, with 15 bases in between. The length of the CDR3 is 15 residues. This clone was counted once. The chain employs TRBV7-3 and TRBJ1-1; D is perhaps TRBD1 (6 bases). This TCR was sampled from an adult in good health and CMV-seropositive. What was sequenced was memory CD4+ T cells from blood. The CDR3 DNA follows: TGTGCCAGCAGCTTTGCAGGGGCCAAGGGCACTGAAGCTTTCTTT. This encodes CASSFAGAKGTEAFF.